This T cell receptor (beta chain) was found in a study of blood T cell repertoires in COVID-19. On the study more broadly: The samples span acute and convalescent COVID-19 from the United States, Italy and Spain.

V shed 4 bases, J shed 0 bases, and the junction held 5 bases outside the gene matches. Germline CDR1 is SGDLS and CDR2 is YYNGEE. The CDR3 spans 16 residues. Participant ages covered roughly 18 to 89 years across 20 to 25 US areas. Allocation to cohorts depended on clinical history reported by the participants. As processed by the authors: Cell counts per sample came from amplifying reference gene primers. Data came from immunoSEQ multiplex PCR; TCRdb stores just in-frame clones and leaves some out. The DNA gave D and trimming, while V, J and clone size come from that table. The data show more than 300,000 clones, more than 90% seen once.

The rearrangement links TRBV9 to TRBJ2-1; 9 bases line up with TRBD1. The sequence was collected from a woman between 25 and 40 years old who had been exposed to COVID-19. Sequencing input: PBMCs or T cells enriched from blood (not recorded which). The CDR3 spells CASSLEGQGSYNEQFF. For the CDR3, the DNA is TGTGCCAGCAGCCTAGAGGGACAGGGCTCCTACAATGAGCAGTTCTTC.